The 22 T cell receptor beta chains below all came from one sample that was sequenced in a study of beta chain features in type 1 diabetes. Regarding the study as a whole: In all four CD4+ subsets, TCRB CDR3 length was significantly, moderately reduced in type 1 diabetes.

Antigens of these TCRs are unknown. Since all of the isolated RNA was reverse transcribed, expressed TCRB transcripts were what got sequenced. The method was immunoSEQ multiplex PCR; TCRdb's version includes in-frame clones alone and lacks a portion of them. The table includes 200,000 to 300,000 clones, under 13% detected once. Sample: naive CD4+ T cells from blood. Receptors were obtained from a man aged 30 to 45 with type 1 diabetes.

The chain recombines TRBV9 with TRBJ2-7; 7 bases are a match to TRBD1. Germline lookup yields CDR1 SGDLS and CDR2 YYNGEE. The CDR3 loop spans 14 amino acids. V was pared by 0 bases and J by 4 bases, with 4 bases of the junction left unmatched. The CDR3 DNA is TGTGCCAGCAGCGTAGCTACAGGGGAATACGAGCAGTACTTC. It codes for CASSVATGEYEQYF.

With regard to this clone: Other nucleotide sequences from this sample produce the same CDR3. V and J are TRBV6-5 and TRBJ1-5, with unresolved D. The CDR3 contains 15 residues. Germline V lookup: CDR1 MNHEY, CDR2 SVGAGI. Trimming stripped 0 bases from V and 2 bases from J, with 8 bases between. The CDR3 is CASSYSSRGNQPQHF. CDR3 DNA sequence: TGTGCCAGCAGTTACTCGTCGCGTGGCAATCAGCCCCAGCATTTT.

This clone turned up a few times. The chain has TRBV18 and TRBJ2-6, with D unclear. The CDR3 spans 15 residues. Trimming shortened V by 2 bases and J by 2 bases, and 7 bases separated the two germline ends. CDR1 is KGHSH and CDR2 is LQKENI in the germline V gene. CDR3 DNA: TGTGCCAGCTCACCAGGTGCAGCTGGGGCCAACGTCCTGACTTTC. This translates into CASSPGAAGANVLTF.

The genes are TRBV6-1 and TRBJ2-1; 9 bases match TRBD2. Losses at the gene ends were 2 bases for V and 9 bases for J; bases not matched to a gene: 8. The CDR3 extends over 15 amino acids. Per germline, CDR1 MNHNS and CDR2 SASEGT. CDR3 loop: CASSEMAGGPSEQFF. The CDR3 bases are TGTGCCAGCAGTGAAATGGCGGGGGGGCCGAGTGAGCAGTTCTTC.

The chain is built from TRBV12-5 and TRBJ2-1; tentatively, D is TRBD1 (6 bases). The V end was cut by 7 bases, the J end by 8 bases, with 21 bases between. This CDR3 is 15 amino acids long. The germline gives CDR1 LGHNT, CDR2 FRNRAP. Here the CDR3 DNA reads TGTGCTAGTGATACACAGGGCGCTAAGCCATATGAGCAGTTCTTC. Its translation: CASDTQGAKPYEQFF.

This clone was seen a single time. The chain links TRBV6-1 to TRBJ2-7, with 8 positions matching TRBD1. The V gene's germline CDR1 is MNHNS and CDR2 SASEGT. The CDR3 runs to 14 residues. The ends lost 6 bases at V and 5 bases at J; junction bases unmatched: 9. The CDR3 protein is CASSAQGEANEQYF. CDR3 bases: TGTGCCAGCAGCGCACAGGGGGAGGCGAACGAGCAGTACTTC.

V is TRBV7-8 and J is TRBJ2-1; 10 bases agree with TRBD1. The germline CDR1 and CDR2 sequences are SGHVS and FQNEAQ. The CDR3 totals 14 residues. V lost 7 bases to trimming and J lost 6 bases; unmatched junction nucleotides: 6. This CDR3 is CASIPGQGFNEQFF. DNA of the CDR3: TGTGCCAGCATCCCGGGACAGGGGTTCAATGAGCAGTTCTTC.

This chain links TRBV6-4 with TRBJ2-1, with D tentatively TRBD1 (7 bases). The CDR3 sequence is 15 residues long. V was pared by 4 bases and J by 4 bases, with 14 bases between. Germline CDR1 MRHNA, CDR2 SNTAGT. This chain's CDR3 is CASSAQGGSYNEQFF. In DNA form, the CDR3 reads TGTGCCAGCAGTGCCCAGGGGGGCTCTTACAATGAGCAGTTCTTC.

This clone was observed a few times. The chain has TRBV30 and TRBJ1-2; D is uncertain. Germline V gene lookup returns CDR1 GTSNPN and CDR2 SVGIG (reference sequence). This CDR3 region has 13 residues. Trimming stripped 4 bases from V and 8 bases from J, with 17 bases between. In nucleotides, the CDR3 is TGTGCCTGGACCAAAAACATGAGGTTAGGCTACACCTTC. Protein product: CAWTKNMRLGYTF.

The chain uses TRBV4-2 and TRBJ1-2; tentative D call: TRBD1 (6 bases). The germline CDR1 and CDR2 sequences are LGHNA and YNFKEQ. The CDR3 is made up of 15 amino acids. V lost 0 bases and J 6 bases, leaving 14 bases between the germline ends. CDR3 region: CASSQEVQGRDGYTF. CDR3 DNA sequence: TGTGCCAGCAGCCAAGAGGTACAGGGTAGGGATGGCTACACCTTC.

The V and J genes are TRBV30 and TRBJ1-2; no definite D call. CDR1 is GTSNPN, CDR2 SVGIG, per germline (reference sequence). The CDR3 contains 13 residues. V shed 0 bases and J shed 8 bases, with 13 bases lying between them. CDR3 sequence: CAWSVGTETGYTF. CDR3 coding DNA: TGTGCCTGGAGTGTAGGTACAGAGACAGGCTACACCTTC.

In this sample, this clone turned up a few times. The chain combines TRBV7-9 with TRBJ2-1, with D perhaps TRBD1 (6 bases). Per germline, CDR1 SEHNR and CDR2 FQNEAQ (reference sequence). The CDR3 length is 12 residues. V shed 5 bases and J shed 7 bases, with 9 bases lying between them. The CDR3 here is CASSERGNEQFF. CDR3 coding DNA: TGTGCCAGCAGCGAGAGGGGGAATGAGCAGTTCTTC.

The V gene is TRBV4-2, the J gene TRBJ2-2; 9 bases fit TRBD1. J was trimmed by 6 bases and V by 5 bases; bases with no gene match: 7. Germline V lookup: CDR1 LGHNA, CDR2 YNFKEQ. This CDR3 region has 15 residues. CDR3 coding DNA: TGTGCCAGCAGCATCCGACAGGGGGAAGCCGGGGAGCTGTTTTTT. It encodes CASSIRQGEAGELFF.

CDR3 nucleotides: TGTGCCAGCAGCTTCGCGGGAAACGACCAAGAGACCCAGTACTTC. Its protein product is CASSFAGNDQETQYF. The chain joins TRBV11-2 to TRBJ2-5; D possibly corresponds to TRBD2 (6 bases). The V end lost 3 bases, the J end lost 0 bases, and 11 bases lay between the germline ends. Germline CDR1 SGHAT, CDR2 FQNNGV. CDR3 size: 15 residues.

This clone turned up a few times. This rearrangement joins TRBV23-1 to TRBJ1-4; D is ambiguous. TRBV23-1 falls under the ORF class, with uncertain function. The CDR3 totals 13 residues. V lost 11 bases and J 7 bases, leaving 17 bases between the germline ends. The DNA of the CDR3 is TGCGCCCGGGATGACGGGAGGATTGAAAAACTGTTTTTT. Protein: CARDDGRIEKLFF.

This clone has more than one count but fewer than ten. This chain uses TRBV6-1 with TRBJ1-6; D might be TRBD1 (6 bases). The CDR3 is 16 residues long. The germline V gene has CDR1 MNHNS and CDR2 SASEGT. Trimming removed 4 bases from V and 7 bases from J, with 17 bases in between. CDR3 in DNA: TGTGCCAGCAGTGTCGGACAGTTTGCCCCGAATTCACCCCTCCACTTT. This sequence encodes CASSVGQFAPNSPLHF.

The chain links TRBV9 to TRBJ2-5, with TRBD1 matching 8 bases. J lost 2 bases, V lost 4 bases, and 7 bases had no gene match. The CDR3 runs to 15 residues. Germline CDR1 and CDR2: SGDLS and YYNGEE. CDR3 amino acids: CASSLDRASQETQYF. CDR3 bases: TGTGCCAGCAGCCTGGACAGGGCGTCGCAAGAGACCCAGTACTTC.

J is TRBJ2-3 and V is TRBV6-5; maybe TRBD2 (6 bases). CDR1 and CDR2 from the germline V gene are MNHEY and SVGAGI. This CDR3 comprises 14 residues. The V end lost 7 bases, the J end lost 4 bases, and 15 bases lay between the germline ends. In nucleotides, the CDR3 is TGTGCCAGCACCTCAAGTAGCGGTCCAGATACGCAGTATTTT. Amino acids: CASTSSSGPDTQYF.

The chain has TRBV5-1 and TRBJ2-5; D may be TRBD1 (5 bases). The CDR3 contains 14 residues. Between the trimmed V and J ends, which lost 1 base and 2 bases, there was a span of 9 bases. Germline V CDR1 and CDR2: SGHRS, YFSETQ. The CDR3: CASSLMPGQETQYF. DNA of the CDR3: TGCGCCAGCAGCTTGATGCCAGGGCAAGAGACCCAGTACTTC.

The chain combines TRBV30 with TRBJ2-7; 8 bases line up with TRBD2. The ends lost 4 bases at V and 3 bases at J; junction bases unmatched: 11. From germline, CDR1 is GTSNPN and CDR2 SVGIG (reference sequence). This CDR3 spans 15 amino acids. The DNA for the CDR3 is TGTGCCTGGACGAAGAGAAGCGGGGGCCGCTACGAGCAGTACTTC. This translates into CAWTKRSGGRYEQYF.

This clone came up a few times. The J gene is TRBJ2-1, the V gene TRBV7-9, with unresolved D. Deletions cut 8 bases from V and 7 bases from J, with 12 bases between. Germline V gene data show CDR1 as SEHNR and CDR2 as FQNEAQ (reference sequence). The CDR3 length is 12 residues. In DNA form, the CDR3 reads TGTGCCAGCGGGTCAGCGTCGAATGAGCAGTTCTTC. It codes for CASGSASNEQFF.

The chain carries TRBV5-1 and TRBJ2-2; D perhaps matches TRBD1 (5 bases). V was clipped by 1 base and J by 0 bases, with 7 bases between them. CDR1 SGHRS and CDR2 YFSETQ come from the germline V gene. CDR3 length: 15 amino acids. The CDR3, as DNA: TGCGCCAGCAGCTTGAGGGGTTCGAACACCGGGGAGCTGTTTTTT. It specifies CASSLRGSNTGELFF.